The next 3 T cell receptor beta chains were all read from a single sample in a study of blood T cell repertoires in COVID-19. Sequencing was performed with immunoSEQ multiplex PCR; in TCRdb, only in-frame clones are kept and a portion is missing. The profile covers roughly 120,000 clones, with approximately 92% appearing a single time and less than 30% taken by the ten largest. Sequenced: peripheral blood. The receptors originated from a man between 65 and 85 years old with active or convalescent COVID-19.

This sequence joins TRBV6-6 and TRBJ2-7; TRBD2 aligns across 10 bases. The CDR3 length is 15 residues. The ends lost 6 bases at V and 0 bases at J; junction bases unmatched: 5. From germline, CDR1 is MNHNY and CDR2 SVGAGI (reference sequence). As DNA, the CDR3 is TGTGCCAGCAGCCAAGGACTAGCGGCCTCCTACGAGCAGTACTTC. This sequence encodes CASSQGLAASYEQYF.

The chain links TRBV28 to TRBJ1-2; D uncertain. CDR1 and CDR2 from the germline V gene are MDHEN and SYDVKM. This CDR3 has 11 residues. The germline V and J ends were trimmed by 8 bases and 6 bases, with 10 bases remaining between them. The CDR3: CASGSVNGYTF. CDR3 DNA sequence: TGTGCCAGCGGTTCTGTAAATGGCTACACCTTC.

The CDR3: CASSYRENNSPLHF. CDR3 sequence (DNA): TGTGCCAGCAGTTACAGGGAAAACAATTCACCCCTCCACTTT. V is TRBV27 and J is TRBJ1-6, with a tentative D call TRBD1 (6 bases). The CDR3 has 14 residues. Trimming removed 4 bases at V and 7 bases at J, with 11 bases between. Germline V CDR1 and CDR2: MNHEY, SMNVEV (reference sequence).